The 2 T cell receptor beta chains reported below all come from one sample, sequenced in a study of T cell responses to AZD1222 COVID-19 vaccine. The protocol was immunoSEQ multiplex PCR, while the TCRdb copy is restricted to in-frame clones and leaves out a portion. The top ten clones hold roughly a fifth of a sample with roughly 110,000 clones, 90% to 95% of them seen once. Material: peripheral blood, obtained on day 0 of AZD1222 vaccination. The receptor source for this set is an adult in good health.

The CDR3 sequence: CASSPPYGEASRGYTF. The DNA of the CDR3 is TGTGCCAGCTCACCCCCTTACGGGGAGGCTTCGAGGGGCTACACCTTC. The chain links TRBV18 to TRBJ1-2; D remains ambiguous. The CDR3 covers 16 residues. Between the trimmed V and J ends, which lost 3 bases and 8 bases, there was a span of 22 bases. Germline-derived CDR1 and CDR2 are KGHSH and LQKENI. The whole variable domain, remainder taken from reference TRBV18 and TRBJ1-2, is NAGVMQNPRHLVRRRGQEARLRCSPMKGHSHVYWYRQLPEEGLKFMVYLQKENIIDESGMPKERFSAEFPKEGPSILRIQQVVRGDSAAYFCASSPPYGEASRGYTFGSGTRLTVV.

J is TRBJ2-7 and V is TRBV29-1; the D is unclear. With 7 bases removed from V and 7 bases from J, the gap between germline ends came to 17 bases. The CDR3 runs to 12 residues. Germline V gives CDR1 SQVTM, CDR2 ANQGSEA. The CDR3 loop reads CSGQEPLGEQYF. The CDR3 region has the DNA TGCAGCGGGCAGGAGCCCCTGGGGGAGCAGTACTTC.